This TCR beta chain appears in the sequencing data of a study of blood T cells in healthy people across ages. Germline V gives CDR1 DFQATT, CDR2 SNEGSKA (reference sequence). Trimming cost V 5 bases and J 4 bases, with 12 bases left between them. This CDR3 is built from 14 residues. Every sample yielded at least 6.5 million isolated PBMCs. A sample-barcoded 5' primer and a J-beta primer mix were used in a second PCR of roughly 7 to 11 cycles. Each cDNA molecule was tagged by a template-switch adaptor with 12 random nucleotides. TCRdb re-called the 5' RACE reads through MiXCR, storing one row per CDR3 protein. The sample contains 1.5 million to 1.8 million distinct CDR3 sequences, 35% to 45% of which appear only once.

J is TRBJ1-6 and V is TRBV20-1; D not resolved. Input material: blood. The sequence was collected from a woman in her late teens or twenties in good health. CDR3 in DNA: TGCAGTGCTGGTCTAGACACTTATAATTCACCCCTCCACTTT. Translation gives CSAGLDTYNSPLHF.